This TCR beta chain came from a study of shared clonotypes between healthy human individuals. About the study: CD8 memory received one plate per donor, CD8 naive two, CD4 memory three and CD4 naive three.

CD45RO negativity and positive selection for CCR7 defined naive CD8 cells, a population that excluded terminally differentiated effector memory CD45RA+ cells. The CDR3 length is 13 residues. Germline values: CDR1 SGHVT, CDR2 SQSDAQ. Trimming cost V 5 bases and J 2 bases, with 9 bases left between them. A deep-level run was used for the assay. TCRdb's copy holds only in-frame clones and misses some; the assay was immunoSEQ multiplex PCR. The table lists some 2.1 million clones, about 95% of them singletons. This chain connects TRBV7-4 to TRBJ2-5; D gene uncertain. The sample taken for sequencing was naive CD8+ T cells sorted from blood. The TCR originated in a man aged 18 to 29 in good health. The CDR3: CASSPAPQETQYF. The DNA for the CDR3 is TGTGCCAGCAGCCCGGCACCTCAAGAGACCCAGTACTTC.